This TCR beta chain was captured by sequencing in a study of cytomegalovirus exposure and HLA in healthy donors. As for the donors, each was a healthy bone marrow donor. 13 Jbeta primers and 60 Vbeta primers were used for the PCR. The method was immunoSEQ multiplex PCR; TCRdb's version includes in-frame clones alone and lacks a portion of them. Of approximately 160,000 clones detected, approximately 71% appear once; the ten largest clones hold over 4.5%. The CDR3 is made up of 15 amino acids. Germline lookup yields CDR1 SGHTA and CDR2 FQGNSA. V was shortened by 4 bases and J by 6 bases, with 15 bases between the two germline ends.

This TCR was sampled from a male donor in good health and CMV-seronegative. The sample was PBMCs. The V call is TRBV7-2, the J call TRBJ1-4, with D perhaps matching TRBD1 (6 bases). The CDR3 DNA reads TGTGCCAGCAGCTACCACAGGGTACGAGATGAAAAACTGTTTTTT. It specifies CASSYHRVRDEKLFF.